Given below is one T cell receptor (beta chain) in context. No antigen is known for it. J lost 8 bases, V lost 0 bases, and 2 bases had no gene match. The CDR3 extends over 13 amino acids. CDR1 and CDR2 (germline): GTSNPN, SVGIG (reference sequence). The data originate from a study of shared clonotypes between healthy human individuals. General observations from the study: Naive subsets generally had larger estimated richness than memory subsets.

Using immunoSEQ multiplex PCR, the repertoire was profiled, and TCRdb retains in-frame clones only, with some absent. Here the sample spans 2 million to 2.5 million clones, 95% being singletons. The clonotype originates from a young man in good health. The chain is built from TRBV30 and TRBJ1-4; 8 bases line up with TRBD1. Sequenced: naive CD4+ T cells sorted from blood. Subset here: CD45RA+ positively selected. The DNA for the CDR3 is TGTGCCTGGAGTGTCGACAGGGGAGAAAAACTGTTTTTT. Amino acid sequence: CAWSVDRGEKLFF.